The present TCR beta chain was sequenced within a study of CD8 T cells in ankylosing spondylitis. TCRdb reanalysed the 5' RACE reads using MiXCR and keeps one entry per CDR3 protein. The sample has about 540,000 distinct CDR3 sequences; about an eighth are singletons. Study-wide results and limits: Characteristic of ankylosing spondylitis blood, it appeared, was a TCR beta motif comprising 7 to 9 highly homologous variants.

This clonotype has just a few counts. Its antigen is still unknown. V was pared by 4 bases and J by 13 bases, with 13 bases between. This CDR3 has 12 amino acids. The clonotype was recovered from a male donor with ankylosing spondylitis. The chain uses TRBV12-3 or TRBV12-4 and TRBJ1-4; D call uncertain. Sequencing was done on a sample of blood, either unsorted or a sorted T cell fraction (not recorded which). CDR3 nucleotides: TGTGCCAGCAGTTATTACAAGGAGGGACTGTTTTTT. Amino acid sequence: CASSYYKEGLFF.